The T cell receptor beta chain described here comes from a study of esophageal squamous cell carcinoma under preoperative chemotherapy. Study context: Both tumor-infiltrating lymphocytes and peripheral blood T cells were profiled.

This clonotype was observed a few times. Its antigen is undetermined. Study-wide results and caveats: Clonal contraction, more than amplification, hit abundant clones after paclitaxel-nedaplatin.

TCRdb itself ran the PCR reads through MiXCR, one entry per CDR3 protein. The data contain roughly 15,000 distinct CDR3 sequences, roughly 60% of them singletons. The CDR3 totals 15 residues. Germline CDR1 and CDR2: SGHTA and FQGNSA. Between the trimmed V and J ends, which lost 5 bases and 7 bases, there was a span of 20 bases. Time point in this sample: before preoperative PTX-NDP chemotherapy. Paclitaxel-nedaplatin chemotherapy was given to patients ahead of their surgery. This TCR came from a human donor with esophageal squamous cell carcinoma. The donor label of this sample is uncertain. Sampling was done from a patient given preoperative chemotherapy. The rearrangement uses TRBV7-2 and TRBJ1-2; no clear D. The CDR3 nucleotides are TGTGCCAGCAGCCCAGAACAGCCCCCCTCTTCTGGCTACACCTTC. Protein: CASSPEQPPSSGYTF.